This T cell receptor beta chain was identified during a study of T cells in Graves' hyperthyroidism and ophthalmopathy. Amplification targeted TCR beta CDR3 regions from RNA transcripts. The HTBI set primed first-round TCR CDR3 RT-PCR. TCRdb redid the calling of the multiplex PCR reads with MiXCR, one entry per CDR3 protein. This table has around 620,000 distinct CDR3 sequences, under 20% appearing once. In its sample, this clonotype was seen many times. The germline V gene encodes CDR1 MDHEN and CDR2 SYDVKM. This CDR3 comprises 15 residues. Deletions cut 5 bases from V and 7 bases from J, with 18 bases between.

The sequencing input was blood. This TCR was recovered from a woman aged 25 to 39 with Graves' hyperthyroidism. The V and J genes are TRBV28 and TRBJ2-1; D is possibly TRBD2 (6 bases). This CDR3 reads CASSPRGIAVNEQFF. CDR3 coding DNA: TGTGCCAGCAGTCCAAGGGGAATAGCGGTTAATGAGCAGTTCTTC. Filled out from reference TRBV28 and TRBJ2-1, the complete variable domain reads DVKVTQSSRYLVKRTGEKVFLECVQDMDHENMFWYRQDPGLGLRLIYFSYDVKMKEKGDIPEGYSVSREKKERFSLILESASTNQTSMYLCASSPRGIAVNEQFFGPGTRLTVL.